A single sample is the source of the 9 T cell receptor beta chains below, sequenced in a study of blood T cell repertoires in COVID-19. Sequenced by immunoSEQ multiplex PCR; TCRdb stores in-frame clones only, minus some. The sample gives 210,000 or so clones, approximately 91% of which show up once; 5.5% to 7.5% is in the top ten. The sequenced material came from peripheral blood. The source of these receptors is a man in his forties with acute or convalescent COVID-19.

The rearrangement links TRBV5-1 to TRBJ2-3, with a weak D call TRBD2 (6 bases). The CDR3 extends over 14 amino acids. Germline CDR1 reads SGHRS; CDR2 reads YFSETQ. V was pared by 0 bases and J by 4 bases, with 9 bases between. CDR3 in amino acids: CASSLGTGADTQYF. The CDR3 DNA is TGCGCCAGCAGCTTGGGTACGGGGGCAGATACGCAGTATTTT.

J is TRBJ2-7 and V is TRBV27, with 13 bases identical to TRBD2. Germline assignment: CDR1 MNHEY and CDR2 SMNVEV (reference sequence). The CDR3 consists of 15 residues. J gave up 7 bases and V 8 bases, and 11 bases lay outside the gene matches. CDR3 bases: TGTGCCAGCCGGCGAACTAGCGGGGGGGCGGGGGAGCAGTACTTC. Translation: CASRRTSGGAGEQYF.

This chain uses TRBV10-2 with TRBJ2-4; 10 nucleotides line up with TRBD2. Germline V gene data show CDR1 as WSHSY and CDR2 as SAAADI. This CDR3 comprises 15 residues. The ends lost 7 bases at V and 7 bases at J; junction bases unmatched: 10. This chain's CDR3 is CASNIKAGGRNIQYF. The DNA for the CDR3 is TGCGCCAGCAATATAAAAGCGGGGGGGCGGAACATTCAGTACTTC.

The chain combines TRBV2 with TRBJ2-3; 13 nucleotides line up with TRBD2. Germline assignment: CDR1 SNHLY and CDR2 FYNNEI. The V segment lost 7 bases and the J segment 3 bases; nucleotides outside the gene matches: 10. The CDR3 runs to 17 residues. The CDR3 nucleotides are TGTGCCAGCACTCACCCAACTAGCGGGGGGGCAACAGATACGCAGTATTTT. Amino acid sequence: CASTHPTSGGATDTQYF.

This clone was counted a few times. The J gene is TRBJ2-1, the V gene TRBV18; D gene uncertain. Between the trimmed V and J ends, which lost 0 bases and 2 bases, there was a span of 14 bases. This CDR3 region has 17 residues. CDR1 and CDR2 (germline): KGHSH, LQKENI. The CDR3 DNA reads as TGTGCCAGCTCACCACCGACGATGGCAGGCGCCTACAATGAGCAGTTCTTC. The encoded protein is CASSPPTMAGAYNEQFF. The variable domain in full, with the rest retrieved from reference TRBV18 and TRBJ2-1, is NAGVMQNPRHLVRRRGQEARLRCSPMKGHSHVYWYRQLPEEGLKFMVYLQKENIIDESGMPKERFSAEFPKEGPSILRIQQVVRGDSAAYFCASSPPTMAGAYNEQFFGPGTRLTVL.

The V call is TRBV27, the J call TRBJ2-6; D possibly corresponds to TRBD1 (6 bases). Trimming removed 5 bases at V and 3 bases at J, with 20 bases between. Germline values: CDR1 MNHEY, CDR2 SMNVEV (reference sequence). This CDR3 is built from 18 residues. The CDR3 reads CASSAAAGALGGANVLTF. CDR3 in DNA: TGTGCCAGCAGTGCCGCAGCAGGGGCGCTTGGTGGGGCCAACGTCCTGACTTTC.

The chain uses TRBV7-2 and TRBJ2-2; no reliable D call. This CDR3 is built from 16 residues. Trimming stripped 1 base from V and 3 bases from J, with 12 bases between. Germline values: CDR1 SGHTA, CDR2 FQGNSA. CDR3 region: CASSLVGSPDTGELFF. CDR3 nucleotide sequence: TGTGCCAGCAGCTTAGTCGGGTCCCCTGACACCGGGGAGCTGTTTTTT.

This clone has more than one count but fewer than ten. The chain combines TRBV6-5 with TRBJ2-7, with D tentatively TRBD2 (5 bases). V lost 7 bases and J lost 1, with 11 bases in between. Germline loops: CDR1 MNHEY, CDR2 SVGAGI. CDR3 length equals 13 residues. The CDR3 nucleotides read TGTGCCAGCACCCCCGGGGTGTCCTACGAGCAGTACTTC. Its protein is CASTPGVSYEQYF.

J is TRBJ1-3 and V is TRBV5-8; D unresolved. The CDR3 is 16 amino acids. Germline-derived CDR1 and CDR2 are SGHTS and YDEGEE. The ends were cut back, 2 bases at V and 0 bases at J, with 12 bases in the middle. Written as DNA, the CDR3 is TGTGCCAGCAGCTTTGAGGGCAGAAGCTCTGGAAACACCATATATTTT. Translated, it gives CASSFEGRSSGNTIYF. The full variable domain, in which reference TRBV5-8 and TRBJ1-3 provide the parts outside the CDR3, is EAGVTQSPTHLIKTRGQQATLRCSPISGHTSVYWYQQALGLGLQFLLWYDEGEERNRGNFPPRFSGRQFPNYSSELNVNALELEDSALYLCASSFEGRSSGNTIYFGEGSWLTVV.